The 27 T cell receptor beta chains listed next were all sequenced from one sample in a study of T-cell memory formation after mild COVID-19. Each CDR3 protein gets one entry after TCRdb re-called the 5' RACE reads with MiXCR. This sample has fewer than 450,000 distinct CDR3 sequences; around 21% occur once, and the top ten carry roughly an eighth. Source material: PBMCs or a T cell subset sorted from them (not recorded which). These receptors were taken from an adult woman who had mild COVID-19 (a few samples of this study predate the infection). Cell type and time point are not known.

This rearrangement joins TRBV2 to TRBJ2-1; TRBD1 aligns across 7 bases. From germline, CDR1 is SNHLY and CDR2 FYNNEI. The V gene end was trimmed by 4 bases and the J gene end by 4 bases; junction bases not matched to a gene: 1. The CDR3 extends over 13 amino acids. CDR3 sequence reads: CASSVTGYNEQFF. CDR3 nucleotide sequence: TGTGCCAGCAGTGTGACAGGGTACAATGAGCAGTTCTTC.

The CDR3 sequence: CASSSAISEAFF. The CDR3 DNA sequence: TGCGCCAGCAGCTCAGCAATTTCTGAAGCTTTCTTT. The chain carries TRBV5-1 and TRBJ1-1; unclear D gene. Between the trimmed V and J ends, which lost 3 bases and 6 bases, there was a span of 9 bases. This CDR3 region has 12 residues. Germline V gives CDR1 SGHRS, CDR2 YFSETQ. Full variable domain (missing parts from reference TRBV5-1 and TRBJ1-1): KAGVTQTPRYLIKTRGQQVTLSCSPISGHRSVSWYQQTPGQGLQFLFEYFSETQRNKGNFPGRFSGRQFSNSRSEMNVSTLELGDSALYLCASSSAISEAFFGQGTRLTVV.

This clonotype has a handful of counts. A junction end diverges from the germline sequence, so it may reflect a read error. The CDR3 region is CASSSPYGTVNF. Here the CDR3 DNA reads TGTGCCAGCAGTTCTCCCTATGGGACAGTCAATTTC. The J gene is TRBJ2-4, the V gene TRBV6-5; the match to TRBD1 covers 7 bases. In germline, CDR1 is MNHEY, CDR2 SVGAGI. This CDR3 contains 12 residues.

The gene calls are TRBV24-1 and TRBJ2-5; tentative D call: TRBD2 (6 bases). Trimming left V 1 base short and J 4 bases short, with 9 bases between. The CDR3 length is 14 residues. Germline CDR1 reads KGHDR; CDR2 reads SFDVKD. Here the CDR3 DNA reads TGTGCCACCAGTGATTTTTGGGACTCAGAGACCCAGTACTTC. As protein: CATSDFWDSETQYF.

This clonotype was observed many times. The rearrangement uses TRBV5-1 and TRBJ2-3, with D tentatively TRBD1 or TRBD2 (6 bases each). Germline assignment: CDR1 SGHRS and CDR2 YFSETQ. The V and J ends lost 4 bases and 5 bases respectively, with 14 bases between them. This CDR3 has 14 residues. In nucleotides, the CDR3 is TGCGCCAGCAGCGGGGGGCGCGCGGGAGATACGCAGTATTTT. Amino acids: CASSGGRAGDTQYF.

This clonotype was recorded a few times. The V and J genes are TRBV5-1 and TRBJ1-5; TRBD1 is a possible D gene (6 bases). The germline gives CDR1 SGHRS, CDR2 YFSETQ. V was clipped by 4 bases and J by 4 bases, with 15 bases between them. This CDR3 contains 15 residues. The CDR3 spells CASSEDSGSNQPQHF. The CDR3 coding sequence is TGCGCCAGCAGCGAGGACAGCGGATCGAATCAGCCCCAGCATTTT. The variable domain in full, with the rest retrieved from reference TRBV5-1 and TRBJ1-5, is KAGVTQTPRYLIKTRGQQVTLSCSPISGHRSVSWYQQTPGQGLQFLFEYFSETQRNKGNFPGRFSGRQFSNSRSEMNVSTLELGDSALYLCASSEDSGSNQPQHFGDGTRLSIL.

The J gene is TRBJ1-3, the V gene TRBV20-1; tentatively, D is TRBD1 (6 bases). Germline CDR1 reads DFQATT; CDR2 reads SNEGSKA (reference sequence). The CDR3 loop spans 14 amino acids. Trimming stripped 6 bases from V and 2 bases from J, with 14 bases between. This CDR3 is CSATTGKAGNTIYF. CDR3 DNA: TGCAGTGCCACCACAGGGAAGGCTGGAAACACCATATATTTT.

V gene TRBV5-6 combines with J gene TRBJ1-2, with D unresolved. CDR3 length equals 14 residues. Germline V CDR1 and CDR2: SGHDT, YYEEEE. Trimming pared 3 bases from V and 1 base from J, leaving 10 bases between. CDR3 in amino acids: CASSSSTDNYGYTF. The CDR3 bases are TGTGCCAGCAGCTCGTCGACGGATAACTATGGCTACACCTTC.

This clonotype was recorded many times. The V call is TRBV18, the J call TRBJ2-7, with 11 bases aligning to TRBD1. Losses at the gene ends were 2 bases for V and 7 bases for J; bases not matched to a gene: 7. Germline-derived CDR1 and CDR2 are KGHSH and LQKENI. The CDR3 is 15 residues long. The CDR3 spells CASSPGTGGTGEQYF. The DNA for the CDR3 is TGTGCCAGCTCACCAGGGACAGGGGGAACGGGGGAGCAGTACTTC.

Only a few counts were recorded for this clonotype. This chain uses TRBV5-1 with TRBJ1-1, with 8 bases matching TRBD1. The V and J ends lost 5 bases and 5 bases, in that order; junction bases with no gene match: 11. CDR1 is SGHRS and CDR2 is YFSETQ in the germline V gene. This CDR3 comprises 15 residues. The CDR3 protein is CASRPTTGGRTEAFF. CDR3 nucleotides: TGCGCCAGCAGACCTACCACAGGGGGGCGAACTGAAGCTTTCTTT.

The rearrangement links TRBV6-6 to TRBJ1-5; D remains unclear. The V end was cut by 9 bases, the J end by 0 bases, with 6 bases between. Germline CDR1 and CDR2: MNHNY and SVGAGI (reference sequence). CDR3 size: 12 residues. DNA of the CDR3: TGTGCCAGGGGGTTTAGCAATCAGCCCCAGCATTTT. Protein product: CARGFSNQPQHF.

The chain recombines TRBV6-6 with TRBJ2-7; TRBD1 agrees at 7 bases. CDR1 and CDR2 (germline): MNHNY, SVGAGI (reference sequence). V dropped 7 bases and J dropped 1; count of bases not matched to a gene: 4. CDR3 length: 13 residues. CDR3 nucleotides: TGTGCCAGCACCCGGGACAGATCCTACGAGCAGTACTTC. This translates into CASTRDRSYEQYF.

The chain uses TRBV7-2 and TRBJ2-2; D gene unclear. The CDR3 length is 13 residues. The ends were cut back, 2 bases at V and 6 bases at J, with 7 bases in the middle. The V gene's germline CDR1 is SGHTA and CDR2 FQGNSA. The CDR3 loop is CASSLRLAGELFF. The CDR3 DNA reads as TGTGCCAGCAGCTTACGTCTCGCCGGGGAGCTGTTTTTT. Looking up the rest from reference TRBV7-2 and TRBJ2-2 gives the full variable domain: GAGVSQSPSNKVTEKGKDVELRCDPISGHTALYWYRQSLGQGLEFLIYFQGNSAPDKSGLPSDRFSAERTGGSVSTLTIQRTQQEDSAVYLCASSLRLAGELFFGEGSRLTVL.

This clonotype appeared a few times. The chain joins TRBV29-1 to TRBJ2-3, with 9 nucleotides matching TRBD2. V shed 4 bases and J 0 bases; nucleotides not matched to a gene: 23. This CDR3 has 21 amino acids. CDR1 and CDR2 (germline): SQVTM, ANQGSEA. This CDR3 reads CSVVLTTLAGFFQPSTDTQYF. CDR3 nucleotide sequence: TGCAGCGTTGTCCTAACAACTCTAGCGGGGTTCTTTCAACCTAGCACAGATACGCAGTATTTT.

The J gene is TRBJ2-7, the V gene TRBV15; no reliable D call. Trimming took off 0 bases at V and 4 bases at J, with 13 bases between the two ends. The CDR3 has 15 residues. CDR1 is LNHNV and CDR2 is YYDKDF in the germline V gene (reference sequence). The CDR3 DNA sequence: TGTGCCACCAGCAGAGATTGGGGTTTGGGGTACGAGCAGTACTTC. This gives the protein CATSRDWGLGYEQYF. Complete variable domain (other parts from reference TRBV15 and TRBJ2-7): DAMVIQNPRYQVTQFGKPVTLSCSQTLNHNVMYWYQQKSSQAPKLLFHYYDKDFNNEADTPDNFQSRRPNTSFCFLDIRSPGLGDTAMYLCATSRDWGLGYEQYFGPGTRLTVT.

V usage is TRBV3-1 and J usage is TRBJ2-3, with TRBD2 matching 15 bases. The CDR3 sequence is 18 residues long. The germline V gene has CDR1 LGHDT and CDR2 YNNKEL (reference sequence). Germline trimming cut 4 bases from V and 2 bases from J; bases unmatched to any gene: 7. CDR3 sequence (DNA): TGTGCCAGCAGCCGGGGAGGACTAGCGGGGGGGTACACAGATACGCAGTATTTT. Its protein is CASSRGGLAGGYTDTQYF.

V gene TRBV6-5 combines with J gene TRBJ2-1; tentative D call: TRBD2 (6 bases). The germline CDR1 and CDR2 sequences are MNHEY and SVGAGI. The germline V and J ends were trimmed by 7 bases and 9 bases, with 10 bases remaining between them. CDR3 length: 11 residues. The CDR3 sequence is CASTQGGEQFF. CDR3 DNA: TGTGCCAGCACCCAGGGAGGTGAGCAGTTCTTC.

The chain is built from TRBV5-4 and TRBJ1-2; D unclear. The V and J ends lost 4 bases and 2 bases respectively, with 12 bases between them. CDR1 SGHNT and CDR2 YYREEE come from the germline V gene (reference sequence). The CDR3 consists of 14 residues. CDR3 DNA: TGTGCCAGCAGCCTCGCCGGGATAAACTATGGCTACACCTTC. Its translation: CASSLAGINYGYTF.

The chain joins TRBV6-2 or TRBV6-3 to TRBJ1-1, with no clear D. Germline CDR1 MNHEY, CDR2 SVGEGT. V was clipped by 2 bases and J by 1 base, with 11 bases between them. The CDR3 consists of 15 residues. CDR3 sequence: CASSYSLHENTEAFF. CDR3 sequence (DNA): TGTGCCAGCAGTTACAGTCTCCATGAGAACACTGAAGCTTTCTTT.

The chain recombines TRBV2 with TRBJ2-3, with 9 bases fitting TRBD2. Germline V lookup: CDR1 SNHLY, CDR2 FYNNEI. The CDR3 has 15 amino acids. V lost 4 bases to trimming and J lost 4 bases; unmatched junction nucleotides: 6. The DNA of the CDR3 is TGTGCCAGCAGTGGACTCCTAGCGGGGCCAGATACGCAGTATTTT. This translates into CASSGLLAGPDTQYF.

The chain carries TRBV7-9 and TRBJ2-7; 10 bases match TRBD2. Unmatched junction bases numbered 2, after V lost 3 bases and J lost 3 bases. The germline CDR1 and CDR2 sequences are SEHNR and FQNEAQ (reference sequence). CDR3 length equals 14 residues. The CDR3 sequence: CASSFSSGGYEQYF. CDR3 DNA: TGTGCCAGCAGCTTCTCTAGCGGGGGCTACGAGCAGTACTTC.

The chain uses TRBV29-1 and TRBJ1-2; weak D call: TRBD1 (6 bases). V shed 3 bases and J shed 3 bases, with 26 bases lying between them. Germline CDR1 and CDR2: SQVTM and ANQGSEA. The CDR3 has 18 amino acids. The CDR3 region has the DNA TGCAGCGTTGAGCACCTGGAAAGGGGGGAGAACCCGGACTATGGCTACACCTTC. Amino acid sequence: CSVEHLERGENPDYGYTF. Drawing the rest from reference TRBV29-1 and TRBJ1-2, the complete variable domain is SAVISQKPSRDICQRGTSLTIQCQVDSQVTMMFWYRQQPGQSLTLIATANQGSEATYESGFVIDKFPISRPNLTFSTLTVSNMSPEDSSIYLCSVEHLERGENPDYGYTFGSGTRLTVV.

J is TRBJ2-7 and V is TRBV12-3 or TRBV12-4; 7 bases agree with TRBD2. J lost 3 bases, V lost 3 bases, and 8 bases had no gene match. This CDR3 is built from 15 residues. The CDR3 DNA is TGTGCCAGCAGTTTCTCCCTAGCGGTACACTACGAGCAGTACTTC. This gives the protein CASSFSLAVHYEQYF.

In its sample, this clonotype was seen a few times. The genes are TRBV29-1 and TRBJ2-7; D is ambiguous. V gave up 2 bases and J gave up 1 base, with 3 bases separating them. Germline V lookup: CDR1 SQVTM, CDR2 ANQGSEA. The CDR3 length is 11 residues. CDR3 residues: CSVERSYEQYF. The DNA for the CDR3 is TGCAGCGTTGAAAGGTCCTACGAGCAGTACTTC.

The V call is TRBV20-1, the J call TRBJ2-1; the D gene could be TRBD1 or TRBD2 (7 bases each). Germline V gives CDR1 DFQATT, CDR2 SNEGSKA (reference sequence). The V and J ends lost 4 bases and 8 bases respectively, with 15 bases between them. The CDR3 is 13 residues long. The CDR3 nucleotides read TGCAGTGCTATCACAGGGGCGGGGGATGAGCAGTTCTTC. This sequence encodes CSAITGAGDEQFF.

The V gene is TRBV12-3 or TRBV12-4, the J gene TRBJ1-1, with 8 bases identical to TRBD1. With 3 bases clipped from V and 4 bases from J, the junction kept 4 bases outside the gene matches. The CDR3 is 14 residues long. The CDR3 loop reads CASSFQGATTEAFF. CDR3 sequence (DNA): TGTGCCAGCAGTTTTCAGGGGGCGACCACTGAAGCTTTCTTT.

About this clonotype: The DNA is left out, because the CDR3 cannot be placed on it with certainty; the CDR3 is given as TCRdb lists it. The genes are TRBV7-5 and TRBJ2-1. TRBV7-5 is recorded as a pseudogene. The CDR3 contains 16 residues when both ends are counted. CDR3 in amino acids: CISVPPGPERYNEQFF.